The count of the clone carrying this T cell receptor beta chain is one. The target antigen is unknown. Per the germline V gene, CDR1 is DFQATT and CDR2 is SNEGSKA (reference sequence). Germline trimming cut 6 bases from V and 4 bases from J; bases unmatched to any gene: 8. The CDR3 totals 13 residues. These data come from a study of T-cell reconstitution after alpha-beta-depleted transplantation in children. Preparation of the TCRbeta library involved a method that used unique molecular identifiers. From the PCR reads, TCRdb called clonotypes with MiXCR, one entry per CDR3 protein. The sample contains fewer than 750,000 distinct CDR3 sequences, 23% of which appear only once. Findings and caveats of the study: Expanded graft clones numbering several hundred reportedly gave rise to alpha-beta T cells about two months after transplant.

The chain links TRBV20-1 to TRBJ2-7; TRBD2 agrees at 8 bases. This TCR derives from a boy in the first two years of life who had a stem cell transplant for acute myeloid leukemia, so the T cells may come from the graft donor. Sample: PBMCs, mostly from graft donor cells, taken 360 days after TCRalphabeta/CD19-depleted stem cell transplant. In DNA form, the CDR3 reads TGCAGTGCGAACACGGGACTAGATTACGAGCAGTACTTC. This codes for CSANTGLDYEQYF.